The rows below give T cell receptor beta chains drawn from one sample of a study of OX40 agonist ivuxolimab in advanced cancers. Assay: immunoSEQ multiplex PCR; the TCRdb copy retains only in-frame clones and omits some. This table has tens of thousands of clones, approximately 92% appearing once. The sequencing used CD4+ or CD8+ T cells sorted from blood, collected in a trial of the OX40 agonist ivuxolimab. These TCRs come from an adult with an advanced solid tumor such as melanoma, head and neck, liver or kidney cancer. Both conserved end residues are part of each CDR3. D genes are given only for firm matches. Size tells how often a clone was seen (once, few, many) or the class of an expanded clone, and some rows leave it out.

once	15	.	TRBV2	TRBJ2-7	CASTPQAPQPYEQYF	TGTGCCAGCACTCCCCAGGCACCCCAGCCCTACGAGCAGTACTTC
once	18	TRBD1	TRBV9	TRBJ2-7	CASSLGTGLGSSSYEQYF	TGTGCCAGCAGCCTCGGGACAGGCCTTGGTTCAAGCTCCTACGAGCAGTACTTC
.	17	TRBD1	TRBV19	TRBJ1-4	CASSISRAGGFGEKLFF	TGTGCCAGTAGTATCAGCCGGGCAGGGGGCTTTGGCGAAAAACTGTTTTTT
.	15	.	TRBV5-4	TRBJ1-4	CASSLAGGLSEKLFF	TGTGCCAGCAGCTTGGCCGGGGGGCTGAGTGAAAAACTGTTTTTT
.	12	TRBD1	TRBV30	TRBJ2-1	CAWSLGGREQFF	TGTGCCTGGAGTCTAGGGGGCAGAGAGCAGTTCTTC
.	14	.	TRBV19	TRBJ1-3	CATAGERSGNTIYF	TGTGCCACCGCCGGGGAGCGCTCTGGAAACACCATATATTTT
.	14	TRBD1	TRBV30	TRBJ1-6	CAGTGGAGNSPLHF	TGTGCCGGTACAGGGGGCGCCGGCAATTCACCCCTCCACTTT
.	15	.	TRBV14	TRBJ1-2	CASSQRQGANYGYTF	TGTGCCAGCAGCCAAAGGCAGGGAGCTAACTATGGCTACACCTTC
.	13	.	TRBV5-4	TRBJ2-7	CASSLARGNEQYF	TGTGCCAGCAGCTTGGCCAGAGGAAACGAGCAGTACTTC
once	16	.	TRBV21-1	TRBJ1-1	CASSEGTGRTNTEAFF	TGTGCCAGCTCCGAAGGGACAGGGCGGACGAACACTGAAGCTTTCTTT
.	14	.	TRBV4-1	TRBJ1-4	CASSPTATNEKLFF	TGCGCCAGCAGCCCGACAGCAACTAATGAAAAACTGTTTTTT
.	14	.	TRBV5-1	TRBJ2-3	CASRGDRVADTQYF	TGCGCCAGCAGGGGAGATAGGGTCGCGGATACGCAGTATTTT